This T cell receptor (beta chain) was profiled in a study of T cells after posttransplantation cyclophosphamide. V gave up 6 bases and J gave up 1 base, with 9 bases separating them. CDR3 size: 13 residues. Germline V gives CDR1 MNHEY, CDR2 SVGAGI. The method was immunoSEQ multiplex PCR; TCRdb's version includes in-frame clones alone and lacks a portion of them. The sample holds 7,500 to 9,500 clones, approximately 92% seen once. On the day of bone marrow donation, the related graft donor provided peripheral blood. Points on this clone: Its cognate antigen is unknown.

Study findings and constraints: Donor-recipient repertoire similarity was low at 1-2 months, rising over year one. TRB clonality was highly associated with recipient CMV seropositivity and reactivation.

The genes are TRBV6-5 and TRBJ1-1; D is possibly TRBD1 (5 bases). This TCR derives from a woman between 55 and 75 years old in good health, CMV-negative, and a related stem cell transplant donor. Sequences were obtained from memory CD4+ T cells sorted from PBMCs. The DNA of the CDR3 is TGTGCCAGCAGCCTCCAGGGGAACACTGAAGCTTTCTTT. It translates to CASSLQGNTEAFF.